Shown below are 28 T cell receptor beta chains from a single sample sequenced in a study of blood T cell repertoires in COVID-19. Using immunoSEQ multiplex PCR, the repertoire was profiled, and TCRdb retains in-frame clones only, with some absent. Here the sample spans tens of thousands of clones, approximately 80% being singletons. The sequencing sample was made of peripheral blood. Every receptor here comes from a human donor in a cohort sampled during active COVID-19.

The V call is TRBV5-4, the J call TRBJ1-4; TRBD1 agrees at 9 bases. The J segment lost 8 bases and the V segment lost 1 base, leaving 6 bases of the junction unmatched. This CDR3 comprises 15 residues. CDR1 is SGHNT and CDR2 is YYREEE in the germline V gene (reference sequence). The DNA for the CDR3 is TGTGCCAGCAGCTTGCGACAGGGGGGAAACGAAAAACTGTTTTTT. It codes for CASSLRQGGNEKLFF.

Worth noting for this clone: A far larger clone is only one base removed, so a read error is likely. The chain carries TRBV7-6 and TRBJ1-1; D might be TRBD1 (5 bases). Trimming shortened V by 2 bases and J by 3 bases, and 7 bases separated the two germline ends. Germline CDR1 SGHVS, CDR2 FNYEAQ. The CDR3 is 13 amino acids. The CDR3, as DNA: TGTGCCAGCAGCTTACAGGGTTACACTGAAGCTTTCTTT. This translates into CASSLQGYTEAFF. Based on the CDR3 plus reference TRBV7-6 and TRBJ1-1, the full variable domain is GAGVSQSPRYKVTKRGQDVALRCDPISGHVSLYWYRQALGQGPEFLTYFNYEAQQDKSGLPNDRFSAERPEGSISTLTIQRTEQRDSAMYRCASSLQGYTEAFFGQGTRLTVV.

V and J are TRBV5-1 and TRBJ1-1; unclear D gene. The CDR3 covers 15 residues. CDR1 is SGHRS and CDR2 is YFSETQ in the germline V gene. V was pared by 0 bases and J by 1 base, with 10 bases between. The CDR3 region is CASSLDGFANTEAFF. The CDR3 bases are TGCGCCAGCAGCTTGGACGGGTTTGCGAACACTGAAGCTTTCTTT. The full variable domain, in which reference TRBV5-1 and TRBJ1-1 provide the parts outside the CDR3, is KAGVTQTPRYLIKTRGQQVTLSCSPISGHRSVSWYQQTPGQGLQFLFEYFSETQRNKGNFPGRFSGRQFSNSRSEMNVSTLELGDSALYLCASSLDGFANTEAFFGQGTRLTVV.

This clone was counted between two and nine times. The rearrangement uses TRBV27 and TRBJ2-7; weak D call: TRBD1 (6 bases). The CDR3 is 14 amino acids. The V gene lost 2 bases and the J gene lost 3 bases, with 11 bases spanning the gap. Germline V gives CDR1 MNHEY, CDR2 SMNVEV (reference sequence). The CDR3 here is CASSLREQGYEQYF. The DNA for the CDR3 is TGTGCCAGCAGTTTACGGGAACAGGGCTACGAGCAGTACTTC.

The rearrangement links TRBV30 to TRBJ1-2; no reliable D call. The CDR3 length is 17 residues. V gave up 0 bases and J gave up 5 bases, with 22 bases separating them. Germline lookup yields CDR1 GTSNPN and CDR2 SVGIG (reference sequence). In DNA form, the CDR3 reads TGTGCCTGGAGTGTGATTCGAGCCTCCGGGCGGGAGTATGGCTACACCTTC. This sequence encodes CAWSVIRASGREYGYTF.

The gene calls are TRBV29-1 and TRBJ1-6; D gene unclear. V lost 4 bases, J lost 4 bases, and 8 bases lay in between. The CDR3 has 13 amino acids. CDR1 is SQVTM and CDR2 is ANQGSEA in the germline V gene. The CDR3 nucleotides are TGCAGCGTTGGCGCGGGTTATAATTCACCCCTCCACTTT. It encodes CSVGAGYNSPLHF.

J is TRBJ2-2 and V is TRBV18; D might be TRBD1 (5 bases). Germline-derived CDR1 and CDR2 are KGHSH and LQKENI. The CDR3 has 18 residues. V dropped 2 bases and J dropped 2 bases, with 18 bases sitting between them. CDR3 coding DNA: TGTGCCAGCTCACCAAATTCCGCAGGGTCACCCAACACCGGGGAGCTGTTTTTT. The encoded protein is CASSPNSAGSPNTGELFF.

The chain carries TRBV5-4 and TRBJ2-1, with D tentatively TRBD1 (5 bases). V was pared by 1 base and J by 4 bases, with 6 bases between. Germline V lookup: CDR1 SGHNT, CDR2 YYREEE (reference sequence). CDR3 length equals 13 residues. The CDR3 DNA is TGTGCCAGCAGCTTGAAGGGGTACAATGAGCAGTTCTTC. Encoded protein: CASSLKGYNEQFF.

The rearrangement joins TRBV7-2 to TRBJ2-2, with D maybe TRBD2 (6 bases). V lost 5 bases, J lost 0 bases, and 13 bases lay in between. This CDR3 region has 16 residues. The germline gives CDR1 SGHTA, CDR2 FQGNSA. CDR3 nucleotides: TGTGCCAGCAGCAAAGCGCGGGGAACGAACACCGGGGAGCTGTTTTTT. It is translated as CASSKARGTNTGELFF.

This rearrangement joins TRBV2 to TRBJ1-5, with no clear D. V was shortened by 3 bases and J by 0 bases, with 9 bases between the two germline ends. CDR1 and CDR2 from the germline V gene are SNHLY and FYNNEI. The CDR3 totals 15 residues. The CDR3: CASSDYGYSNQPQHF. The CDR3 bases are TGTGCCAGCAGTGATTACGGGTATAGCAATCAGCCCCAGCATTTT.

This clone was seen a single time. CDR3 sequence reads: CASSQGSSNSPLHF. The CDR3 coding sequence is TGCGCCAGCAGCCAAGGCAGTTCCAATTCACCCCTCCACTTT. This rearrangement joins TRBV4-3 to TRBJ1-6; D not resolved. Germline values: CDR1 LGHNA, CDR2 YSLEER. Trimming shortened V by 1 base and J by 7 bases, and 8 bases separated the two germline ends. The CDR3 is made up of 14 amino acids.

J is TRBJ2-3 and V is TRBV27, with TRBD2 identical over 11 bases. Per germline, CDR1 MNHEY and CDR2 SMNVEV (reference sequence). J lost 2 bases, V lost 4 bases, and 14 bases had no gene match. The CDR3 has 19 amino acids. CDR3 amino acids: CASSSKTSGTLRYTDTQYF. The DNA for the CDR3 is TGTGCCAGCAGTTCTAAGACTAGCGGGACGCTTCGATACACAGATACGCAGTATTTT.

The V call is TRBV3-1 (or the pseudogene TRBV3-2), the J call TRBJ1-3; D perhaps matches TRBD1 (6 bases). V was trimmed by 2 bases and J by 4 bases, leaving 12 bases between them. This CDR3 is built from 15 residues. Germline CDR1 and CDR2: LGHDT and YNNKEL (reference sequence). The DNA for the CDR3 is TGTGCCAGCAGCCAACAGGGGTCTACCGGAAACACCATATATTTT. Translating it yields CASSQQGSTGNTIYF.

In its sample, this clone was seen a few times. The CDR3 reads CASSPMEGSNQPQHF. The CDR3 bases are TGTGCCAGCAGTCCCATGGAGGGTAGCAATCAGCCCCAGCATTTT. This chain connects TRBV2 to TRBJ1-5, with no clear D. The CDR3 loop spans 15 amino acids. CDR1 and CDR2 from the germline V gene are SNHLY and FYNNEI. V shed 5 bases and J shed 0 bases, with 11 bases lying between them.

CDR3 amino acids: CASSEARTSGITDTQYF. The CDR3 nucleotides read TGTGCCAGCAGTGAAGCGCGGACTAGCGGCATCACAGATACGCAGTATTTT. The chain joins TRBV2 to TRBJ2-3, with 10 bases fitting TRBD2. The CDR3 runs 17 residues. Germline CDR1 reads SNHLY; CDR2 reads FYNNEI. V trimming: 0 bases; J trimming: 2 bases; junction bases outside the gene matches: 5.

The chain uses TRBV9 and TRBJ2-3; 7 bases fit TRBD1. The CDR3 spans 15 residues. The J segment lost 8 bases and the V segment lost 3 bases, leaving 12 bases of the junction unmatched. In germline, CDR1 is SGDLS, CDR2 YYNGEE. Here the CDR3 DNA reads TGTGCCAGCAGCGGCCGGGACAGTCCCAGGAGTACGCAGTATTTT. Amino acids: CASSGRDSPRSTQYF.

The chain has TRBV10-3 and TRBJ2-3; TRBD1 matches at 7 bases. CDR1 is ENHRY, CDR2 SYGVKD, per germline. Germline trimming cut 4 bases from V and 4 bases from J; bases unmatched to any gene: 5. The CDR3 extends over 14 amino acids. The CDR3 spells CAISGGTAPDTQYF. For the CDR3, the DNA is TGTGCCATCAGTGGTGGGACAGCTCCAGATACGCAGTATTTT.

The CDR3 coding sequence is TGCAGCGCTAACGATCTGGCGAACACTGAAGCTTTCTTT. Its translation: CSANDLANTEAFF. The chain recombines TRBV29-1 with TRBJ1-1, with D uncertain. This CDR3 spans 13 amino acids. Germline V CDR1 and CDR2: SQVTM, ANQGSEA. Trimming left V 7 bases short and J 1 base short, with 13 bases between.

V usage is TRBV3-1 (or the pseudogene TRBV3-2) and J usage is TRBJ2-3; 8 bases map to TRBD2. CDR3 length: 15 residues. Per germline, CDR1 LGHDT and CDR2 YNNKEL (reference sequence). The J segment lost 4 bases and the V segment lost 1 base, leaving 4 bases of the junction unmatched. The CDR3 sequence is CASSQVGGGPDTQYF. In nucleotides, the CDR3 is TGTGCCAGCAGCCAAGTAGGCGGGGGGCCAGATACGCAGTATTTT.

This clone was observed a handful of times. The CDR3 sequence: CASSRSGERSPLHF. CDR3 nucleotides: TGTGCCAGCTCACGGTCAGGGGAGCGATCACCCCTCCACTTT. The rearrangement joins TRBV18 to TRBJ1-6; maybe TRBD1 (6 bases). V dropped 4 bases and J dropped 10 bases, with 14 bases sitting between them. CDR1 and CDR2 from the germline V gene are KGHSH and LQKENI. The CDR3 has 14 residues. Combining the CDR3 with reference TRBV18 and TRBJ1-6 gives the whole variable domain NAGVMQNPRHLVRRRGQEARLRCSPMKGHSHVYWYRQLPEEGLKFMVYLQKENIIDESGMPKERFSAEFPKEGPSILRIQQVVRGDSAAYFCASSRSGERSPLHFGNGTRLTVT.

The V call is TRBV30, the J call TRBJ2-3; D not certain. The CDR3 loop spans 13 amino acids. Per germline, CDR1 GTSNPN and CDR2 SVGIG (reference sequence). Trimming stripped 5 bases from V and 0 bases from J, with 9 bases between. This CDR3 reads CAWGWASTDTQYF. CDR3 DNA sequence: TGTGCCTGGGGGTGGGCTAGCACAGATACGCAGTATTTT.

This clone was counted ten times or more. This chain uses TRBV14 with TRBJ2-7; 7 bases agree with TRBD2. The germline V gene encodes CDR1 SGHDN and CDR2 FVKESK. V gave up 1 base and J gave up 5 bases; unmatched junction bases: 5. CDR3 length: 14 residues. CDR3 region: CASSQVLARNEQYF. Written as DNA, the CDR3 is TGTGCCAGCAGCCAAGTACTAGCGAGGAACGAGCAGTACTTC.

The chain recombines TRBV19 with TRBJ2-4, with 14 bases that match TRBD2. The CDR3 contains 17 residues. V shed 6 bases, J shed 0 bases, and the junction held 4 bases outside the gene matches. CDR1 and CDR2 (germline): LNHDA, SQIVND (reference sequence). The CDR3 protein is CASRTSGGVLAKNIQYF. CDR3 in DNA: TGTGCCAGTAGGACTAGCGGGGGGGTCTTAGCCAAAAACATTCAGTACTTC.

Here the CDR3 DNA reads TGCGCCAGCAGCTTGGGACAGCAAAACTATGGCTACACCTTC. It yields the protein CASSLGQQNYGYTF. V is TRBV5-1 and J is TRBJ1-2, with D maybe TRBD1 (5 bases). Looked up from germline, CDR1 is SGHRS and CDR2 is YFSETQ. V was trimmed by 0 bases and J by 2 bases, leaving 8 bases between them. CDR3 size: 14 residues.

V usage is TRBV2 and J usage is TRBJ1-6, with D perhaps matching TRBD1 (5 bases). This CDR3 is 17 amino acids long. Germline CDR1 is SNHLY and CDR2 is FYNNEI. Trimming took off 1 base at V and 4 bases at J, with 14 bases between the two ends. The CDR3: CASSEGVGDWYNSPLHF. DNA for the CDR3: TGTGCCAGCAGTGAAGGGGTGGGGGACTGGTATAATTCACCCCTCCACTTT.

In this sample, this clone turned up a few times. The rearrangement uses TRBV24-1 and TRBJ2-5; 7 bases fit TRBD1. The CDR3 totals 15 residues. Germline V lookup: CDR1 KGHDR, CDR2 SFDVKD. The ends lost 4 bases at V and 4 bases at J; junction bases unmatched: 8. The CDR3 DNA sequence: TGTGCCACCAGTGACTCCGAGACAGGGCGAGAGACCCAGTACTTC. Translating gives CATSDSETGRETQYF.

The chain combines TRBV24-1 with TRBJ1-2; D not resolved. The V and J ends lost 6 bases and 8 bases respectively, with 15 bases between them. Germline assignment: CDR1 KGHDR and CDR2 SFDVKD. This CDR3 is built from 13 residues. The CDR3 sequence is CATSTDSAIGYTF. The CDR3 DNA sequence: TGTGCCACCAGTACAGATTCAGCTATCGGCTACACCTTC.

This clone was seen a handful of times. The chain links TRBV28 to TRBJ1-3, with unresolved D. The CDR3 spans 15 residues. V dropped 5 bases and J dropped 1 base, with 12 bases sitting between them. The V gene's germline CDR1 is MDHEN and CDR2 SYDVKM. The CDR3 is CASSTLWASGNTIYF. CDR3 DNA: TGTGCCAGCAGTACGCTTTGGGCATCTGGAAACACCATATATTTT.